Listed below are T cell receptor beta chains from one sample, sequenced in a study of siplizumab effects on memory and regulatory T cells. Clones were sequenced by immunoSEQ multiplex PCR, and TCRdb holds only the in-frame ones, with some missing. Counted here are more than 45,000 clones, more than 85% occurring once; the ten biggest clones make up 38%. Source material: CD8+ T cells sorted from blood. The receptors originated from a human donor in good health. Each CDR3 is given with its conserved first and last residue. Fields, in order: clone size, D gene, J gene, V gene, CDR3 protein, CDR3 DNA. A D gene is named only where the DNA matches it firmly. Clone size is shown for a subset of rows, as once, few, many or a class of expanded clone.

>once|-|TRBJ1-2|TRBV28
CASTIRWRGGYTF
TGTGCCAGCACCATCCGGTGGAGGGGAGGCTACACCTTC
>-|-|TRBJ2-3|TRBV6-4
CASSESGSTDTQYF
TGTGCCAGCAGTGAGAGCGGGAGCACAGATACGCAGTATTTT
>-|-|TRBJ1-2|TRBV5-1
CASSLVPPGQVYGYTF
TGCGCCAGCAGCTTGGTTCCCCCGGGCCAGGTCTATGGCTACACCTTC
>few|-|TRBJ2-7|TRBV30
CAWSVGASLEQYF
TGTGCCTGGAGTGTAGGGGCTTCCTTGGAGCAGTACTTC
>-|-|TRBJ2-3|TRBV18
CASSPPSDTQYF
TGTGCCAGCTCACCGCCTTCCGATACGCAGTATTTT
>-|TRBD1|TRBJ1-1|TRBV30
CARGQGDDGTEAFF
TGTGCCCGGGGACAGGGGGATGATGGCACTGAAGCTTTCTTT
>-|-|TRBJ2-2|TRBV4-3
CASSQGPGLDTGELFF
TGCGCCAGCAGCCAAGGTCCAGGGCTGGACACCGGGGAGCTGTTTTTT
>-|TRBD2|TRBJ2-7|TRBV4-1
CASRGVLAGGYEQYF
TGCGCCAGCAGGGGGGTTTTGGCGGGAGGCTACGAGCAGTACTTC
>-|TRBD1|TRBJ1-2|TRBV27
CASGQGEGIYGYTF
TGTGCCAGCGGACAGGGCGAGGGGATCTATGGCTACACCTTC
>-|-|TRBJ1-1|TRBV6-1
CATERGEGTEAFF
TGTGCCACCGAAAGGGGGGAAGGCACTGAAGCTTTCTTT
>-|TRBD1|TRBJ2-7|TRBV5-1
CASSPGTGFYEQYF
TGCGCCAGCAGCCCCGGGACAGGGTTCTACGAGCAGTACTTC
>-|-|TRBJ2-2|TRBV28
CASQDSPYHLPNTGELFF
TGTGCCAGCCAGGATTCGCCCTACCACCTACCGAACACCGGGGAGCTGTTTTTT
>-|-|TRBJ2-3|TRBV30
CAWSRGEGLVDTQYF
TGTGCCTGGAGTAGGGGGGAGGGCCTGGTAGATACGCAGTATTTT
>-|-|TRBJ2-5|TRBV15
CATSRGVRGIVAQYF
TGTGCCACCAGCAGAGGGGTGCGAGGAATTGTGGCCCAGTACTTC
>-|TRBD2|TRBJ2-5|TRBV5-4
CASTLGQAGVEETQYF
TGTGCCAGCACCTTGGGGCAAGCGGGAGTTGAGGAGACCCAGTACTTC
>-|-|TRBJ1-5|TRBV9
CASSLTDSQPQHF
TGTGCCAGCAGTTTAACGGACAGTCAGCCCCAGCATTTT
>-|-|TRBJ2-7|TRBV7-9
CASSLDVRAYEQYF
TGTGCCAGCAGCTTAGATGTCCGAGCCTACGAGCAGTACTTC
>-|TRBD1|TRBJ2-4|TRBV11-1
CASSHGTGINIQYF
TGTGCCAGCAGCCACGGGACAGGGATAAACATTCAGTACTTC
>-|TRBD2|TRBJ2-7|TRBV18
CASSPTASGSYEQYF
TGTGCCAGCTCACCAACGGCTAGCGGCTCCTACGAGCAGTACTTC
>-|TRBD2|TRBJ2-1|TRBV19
CATREGTSSNNEQFF
TGTGCAACCAGGGAGGGGACTAGCTCCAACAATGAGCAGTTCTTC
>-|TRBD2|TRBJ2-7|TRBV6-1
CASTHGGDYEQYF
TGTGCCAGCACTCACGGGGGGGACTACGAGCAGTACTTC
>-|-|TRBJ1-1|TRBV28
CASSWTAQNTEAFF
TGTGCCAGCAGTTGGACAGCCCAGAACACTGAAGCTTTCTTT
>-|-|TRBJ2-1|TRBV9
CASSVGGGSSYNEQFF
TGTGCCAGCAGCGTAGGTGGGGGAAGCTCCTACAATGAGCAGTTCTTC
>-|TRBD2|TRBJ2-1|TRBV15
CASSGTRGNEQFF
TGTGCCAGCAGCGGGACTAGGGGCAATGAGCAGTTCTTC
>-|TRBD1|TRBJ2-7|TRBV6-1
CASSETTGNEQYF
TGTGCCAGCAGTGAAACGACAGGGAATGAGCAGTACTTC
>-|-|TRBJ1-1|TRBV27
CASSLGVLNTEAFF
TGTGCCAGCAGTTTAGGGGTTTTGAACACTGAAGCTTTCTTT
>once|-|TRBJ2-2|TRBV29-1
CSVVDRNTGELFF
TGCAGCGTTGTAGACAGAAACACCGGGGAGCTGTTTTTT
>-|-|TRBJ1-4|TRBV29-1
CSVAPGEGEGEKLFF
TGCAGCGTCGCCCCAGGAGAAGGGGAGGGAGAAAAACTGTTTTTT
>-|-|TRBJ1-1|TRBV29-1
CSVTTPYTEAFF
TGCAGCGTGACTACACCCTACACTGAAGCTTTCTTT
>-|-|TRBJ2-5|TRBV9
CASSVGLLGETQYF
TGTGCCAGCAGCGTAGGGCTGCTTGGCGAGACCCAGTACTTC
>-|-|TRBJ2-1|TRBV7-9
CASSLGPINEQFF
TGTGCCAGCAGCTTAGGTCCTATCAATGAGCAGTTCTTC
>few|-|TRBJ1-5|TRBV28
CASSPTDSQEHF
TGTGCCAGCAGTCCGACCGACAGCCAGGAGCATTTT
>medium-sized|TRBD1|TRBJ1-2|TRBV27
CASSLRQGNNYGYTF
TGTGCCAGCAGTTTGCGACAGGGGAACAACTATGGCTACACCTTC
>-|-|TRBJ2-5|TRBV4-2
CASSQENWAEPPQETQYF
TGTGCCAGCAGCCAAGAGAATTGGGCGGAACCTCCCCAAGAGACCCAGTACTTC
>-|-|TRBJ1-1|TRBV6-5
CASRSGVFLNTEAFF
TGTGCCAGTCGTTCCGGCGTATTTTTGAACACTGAAGCTTTCTTT
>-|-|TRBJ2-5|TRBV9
CASSVDSQETQYF
TGTGCCAGCAGCGTCGACAGCCAAGAGACCCAGTACTTC